One sample yielded the 20 T cell receptor beta chains listed below, sequenced in a study of cytomegalovirus exposure and HLA in healthy donors. PCR primers comprised 60 Vbeta and 13 Jbeta primers. TCRdb's copy holds only in-frame clones and misses some; the assay was immunoSEQ multiplex PCR. The data show around 170,000 clones, more than 75% seen once. Sequencing input: PBMCs. The receptor source for this set is a woman aged 30 to 39 in good health and CMV-seropositive.

This clone came up once. The chain links TRBV28 to TRBJ1-4; D is ambiguous. The CDR3 is made up of 13 amino acids. Germline CDR1 is MDHEN and CDR2 is SYDVKM. Trimming removed 10 bases at V and 8 bases at J, with 17 bases between. CDR3 DNA sequence: TGTGCCATAGCTCTGCCCGGCGGGGAAAAACTGTTTTTT. This gives the protein CAIALPGGEKLFF. Looking up the rest from reference TRBV28 and TRBJ1-4 gives the full variable domain: DVKVTQSSRYLVKRTGEKVFLECVQDMDHENMFWYRQDPGLGLRLIYFSYDVKMKEKGDIPEGYSVSREKKERFSLILESASTNQTSMYLCAIALPGGEKLFFGSGTQLSVL.

The chain joins TRBV18 to TRBJ1-5, with D unresolved. Deletions cut 4 bases from V and 2 bases from J, with 6 bases between. Germline V gene sequence: CDR1 KGHSH, CDR2 LQKENI. The CDR3 consists of 13 residues. The CDR3 is CASSLAGNQPQHF. The CDR3 coding sequence is TGTGCCAGCTCACTAGCGGGCAATCAGCCCCAGCATTTT.

This chain connects TRBV7-9 to TRBJ1-5, with D unresolved. Trimming left V 4 bases short and J 6 bases short, with 13 bases between. Germline V gene data show CDR1 as SEHNR and CDR2 as FQNEAQ (reference sequence). The CDR3 runs to 14 residues. CDR3 nucleotide sequence: TGTGCCAGCAGCTACGAGAGGGATAGTCAGCCCCAGCATTTT. Translating it yields CASSYERDSQPQHF. Filled out from reference TRBV7-9 and TRBJ1-5, the complete variable domain reads DTGVSQNPRHKITKRGQNVTFRCDPISEHNRLYWYRQTLGQGPEFLTYFQNEAQLEKSRLLSDRFSAERPKGSFSTLEIQRTEQGDSAMYLCASSYERDSQPQHFGDGTRLSIL.

The gene calls are TRBV1 and TRBJ2-5; the table assigns TRBD2, which was not confirmed against the DNA. TRBV1 is recorded as a pseudogene. The CDR3 runs 18 residues. Here the CDR3 DNA reads TGCACCAGCAGCCAGGCCACCCTCCGGGGGGACCTTTGGGGGACCCAGTACTTC. Translation gives CTSSQATLRGDLWGTQYF.

The rearrangement uses TRBV2 and TRBJ1-2, with a possible D match to TRBD1 (6 bases). This CDR3 has 15 residues. Trimming took 8 bases from V and 4 from J, leaving 20 bases between them. Germline loops: CDR1 SNHLY, CDR2 FYNNEI. CDR3 in amino acids: CASPPGQLNLYGYTF. CDR3 nucleotides: TGTGCCAGCCCCCCGGGACAACTGAACCTCTATGGCTACACCTTC.

This clone has only a few counts. At one end, the junction sequence differs from germline, possibly due to a read error. The rearrangement joins TRBV7-9 to TRBJ1-4; TRBD1 matches at 7 bases. CDR1 SEHNR and CDR2 FQNEAQ come from the germline V gene (reference sequence). The CDR3 has 14 residues. The CDR3: CASTLGQVNEKLFF. The CDR3 DNA sequence: TGTGCCAGCACCTTAGGACAGGTTAATGAAAAACTGTTTTTT.

The CDR3 spells CASCRSVAMNTEAFF. The CDR3 coding sequence is TGTGCCAGTTGCCGCAGTGTGGCCATGAACACTGAAGCTTTCTTT. The chain carries TRBV19 and TRBJ1-1; unclear D gene. Between the trimmed V and J ends, which lost 8 bases and 0 bases, there was a span of 16 bases. The CDR3 length is 15 residues. CDR1 is LNHDA, CDR2 SQIVND, per germline (reference sequence). Combining the CDR3 with reference TRBV19 and TRBJ1-1 gives the whole variable domain DGGITQSPKYLFRKEGQNVTLSCEQNLNHDAMYWYRQDPGQGLRLIYYSQIVNDFQKGDIAEGYSVSREKKESFPLTVTSAQKNPTAFYLCASCRSVAMNTEAFFGQGTRLTVV.

V and J are TRBV7-9 and TRBJ2-4; 10 bases agree with TRBD1. The germline V gene encodes CDR1 SEHNR and CDR2 FQNEAQ (reference sequence). With 4 bases clipped from V and 0 bases from J, the junction kept 12 bases outside the gene matches. The CDR3 is 19 amino acids. The CDR3 nucleotides read TGTGCCAGCAGCTCTTCCGGGACAGGGGATTTCCAAGCCAAAAACATTCAGTACTTC. The encoded protein is CASSSSGTGDFQAKNIQYF.

This clone was detected once. The V call is TRBV5-5, the J call TRBJ1-2; unclear D gene. Germline CDR1 SGHKS, CDR2 YYEKEE (reference sequence). The V and J ends lost 2 bases and 6 bases respectively, with 5 bases between them. The CDR3 contains 11 residues. In nucleotides, the CDR3 is TGTGCCAGCAGCTTTTATGATGGCTACACCTTC. Protein: CASSFYDGYTF.

The chain uses TRBV7-9 and TRBJ2-1; TRBD2 agrees at 7 bases. The CDR3 contains 14 residues. The junction had 0 bases not matched to a gene; V was cut back by 1 base and J by 3 bases. Looked up from germline, CDR1 is SEHNR and CDR2 is FQNEAQ (reference sequence). The CDR3 nucleotides read TGTGCCAGCAGCTTAGGGGGGGGCTACAATGAGCAGTTCTTC. This translates into CASSLGGGYNEQFF.

The V call is TRBV15, the J call TRBJ1-4; D unresolved. Trimming took 0 bases from V and 8 from J, leaving 16 bases between them. This CDR3 comprises 16 residues. Germline V gene sequence: CDR1 LNHNV, CDR2 YYDKDF (reference sequence). This CDR3 reads CATSRDREAGDEKLFF. CDR3 sequence (DNA): TGTGCCACCAGCAGAGATAGGGAGGCGGGAGACGAAAAACTGTTTTTT.

The sample holds one count of this clone. Mismatch with germline at one junction end may stem from a read error. The chain has TRBV5-1 and TRBJ1-5; D gene uncertain. The CDR3 runs 14 residues. Germline assignment: CDR1 SGHRS and CDR2 YFSETQ. The CDR3, as DNA: TGCGCCAGACCCTGGGAGGTTTCCAATCTGCCCCAGCATTTT. The encoded protein is CARPWEVSNLPQHF. The whole variable domain, filled in from reference TRBV5-1 and TRBJ1-5, reads KAGVTQTPRYLIKTRGQQVTLSCSPISGHRSVSWYQQTPGQGLQFLFEYFSETQRNKGNFPGRFSGRQFSNSRSEMNVSTLELGDSALYLCARPWEVSNLPQHFGDGTRLSIL.

The J gene is TRBJ2-1, the V gene TRBV11-3; the match to TRBD2 covers 11 bases. V lost 5 bases to trimming and J lost 6 bases; unmatched junction nucleotides: 18. CDR3 size: 19 residues. Germline CDR1 is SGHNT and CDR2 is YENEEA. CDR3 DNA: TGTGCCAGCAGCCGGTCCTGGGGTAGCGGGGGGGGCCGTGGCAATGAGCAGTTCTTC. This translates into CASSRSWGSGGGRGNEQFF.

The V and J genes are TRBV19 and TRBJ1-4; D possibly corresponds to TRBD1 (5 bases). The CDR3 is made up of 14 amino acids. V lost 7 bases and J lost 0, with 9 bases in between. CDR1 and CDR2 (germline): LNHDA, SQIVND (reference sequence). This chain's CDR3 is CASTEGPTNEKLFF. As DNA, the CDR3 is TGTGCCAGTACGGAGGGACCAACTAATGAAAAACTGTTTTTT.

The rearrangement joins TRBV19 to TRBJ2-7, with 9 bases lining up with TRBD2. J was trimmed by 3 bases and V by 1 base; bases with no gene match: 4. The CDR3 has 15 amino acids. Germline V gene sequence: CDR1 LNHDA, CDR2 SQIVND (reference sequence). The CDR3 bases are TGTGCCAGTAGTATAGGAGCGGGGGGCCTCTACGAGCAGTACTTC. Its protein product is CASSIGAGGLYEQYF. The full variable domain, its missing parts supplied by reference TRBV19 and TRBJ2-7, is DGGITQSPKYLFRKEGQNVTLSCEQNLNHDAMYWYRQDPGQGLRLIYYSQIVNDFQKGDIAEGYSVSREKKESFPLTVTSAQKNPTAFYLCASSIGAGGLYEQYFGPGTRLTVT.

The chain combines TRBV7-2 with TRBJ2-1, with D perhaps TRBD2 (6 bases). The V end lost 1 base, the J end lost 10 bases, and 14 bases lay between the germline ends. The CDR3 is made up of 14 amino acids. Germline CDR1 and CDR2: SGHTA and FQGNSA. For the CDR3, the DNA is TGTGCCAGCAGCTTAGGGCTAGCCCGGGGGGAGCAGTTCTTC. Encoded protein: CASSLGLARGEQFF. The full variable domain, in which reference TRBV7-2 and TRBJ2-1 provide the parts outside the CDR3, is GAGVSQSPSNKVTEKGKDVELRCDPISGHTALYWYRQSLGQGLEFLIYFQGNSAPDKSGLPSDRFSAERTGGSVSTLTIQRTQQEDSAVYLCASSLGLARGEQFFGPGTRLTVL.

The J gene is TRBJ1-6, the V gene TRBV19, with 7 bases that match TRBD1. Germline trimming cut 3 bases from V and 8 bases from J; bases unmatched to any gene: 16. Germline V gene sequence: CDR1 LNHDA, CDR2 SQIVND (reference sequence). The CDR3 is 18 residues long. The CDR3 sequence: CASSMYRGDFKDYSPLHF. Here the CDR3 DNA reads TGTGCCAGTAGTATGTACAGGGGAGATTTCAAGGATTATTCACCCCTCCACTTT.

This chain uses TRBV14 with TRBJ2-4; D call uncertain. V lost 7 bases and J 6 bases, leaving 19 bases between the germline ends. CDR1 SGHDN and CDR2 FVKESK come from the germline V gene. This CDR3 is 15 amino acids long. The CDR3, as DNA: TGTGCCAGCAACGTGTCAACGGTCCAATCAAACATTCAGTACTTC. Protein sequence: CASNVSTVQSNIQYF.

This clone was found once. V is TRBV7-7 and J is TRBJ2-1, with unresolved D. Germline values: CDR1 SSHAT, CDR2 FNYEAQ (reference sequence). The CDR3 is 13 residues long. V lost 5 bases, J lost 7 bases, and 12 bases lay in between. CDR3 coding DNA: TGTGCCAGCAGCCTCTCACCCGGGAATGAGCAGTTCTTC. Amino acid sequence: CASSLSPGNEQFF.

The chain links TRBV27 to TRBJ2-7; D might be TRBD1 (6 bases). Germline V gene sequence: CDR1 MNHEY, CDR2 SMNVEV (reference sequence). The V gene lost 10 bases and the J gene lost 1 base, with 14 bases spanning the gap. This CDR3 is 13 amino acids long. The CDR3 nucleotides read TGTGCCACCGGAGTAGGGGGATCCTACGAGCAGTACTTC. This encodes CATGVGGSYEQYF.